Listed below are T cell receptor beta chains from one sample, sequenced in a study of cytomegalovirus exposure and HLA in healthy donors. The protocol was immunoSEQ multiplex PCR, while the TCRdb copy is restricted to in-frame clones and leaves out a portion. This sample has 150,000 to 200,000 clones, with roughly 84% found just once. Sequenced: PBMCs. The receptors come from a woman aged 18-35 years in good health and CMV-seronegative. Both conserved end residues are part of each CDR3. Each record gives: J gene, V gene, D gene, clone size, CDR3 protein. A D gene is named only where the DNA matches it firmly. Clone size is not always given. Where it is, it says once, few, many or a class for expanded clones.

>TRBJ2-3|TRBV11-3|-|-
CASSFAGLTQYF
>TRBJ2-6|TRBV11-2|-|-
CASSQSQLLTF
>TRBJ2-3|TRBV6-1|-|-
CASSERQGSSTDTQYF
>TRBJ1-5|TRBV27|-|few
CASSKGTYHNQPQHF
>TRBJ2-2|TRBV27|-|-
CASSRAGRNTGELFF
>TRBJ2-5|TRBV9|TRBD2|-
CASSSGGRGSGTQYF
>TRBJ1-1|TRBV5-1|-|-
CASSLYSRGTEAFF
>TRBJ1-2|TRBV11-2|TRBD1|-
CASSPTGTGGFYGYTF
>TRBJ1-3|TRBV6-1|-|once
CASSEQISSGNTIYF
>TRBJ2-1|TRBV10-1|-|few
CASSEKQGYVNEQFF
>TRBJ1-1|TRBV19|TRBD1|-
CASRKVDRGTEAFF
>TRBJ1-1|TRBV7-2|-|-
CASSLPGFTEAFF
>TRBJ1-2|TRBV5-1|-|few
CASSTGDWNGYTF
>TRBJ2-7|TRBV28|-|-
CASRRSGPMEQYF
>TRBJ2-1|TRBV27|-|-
CASSLRGTATNEQFF
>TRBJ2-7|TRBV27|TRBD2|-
CASSLSASGGYEQYF
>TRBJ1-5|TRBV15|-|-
CATSLGQGLNQPQHF
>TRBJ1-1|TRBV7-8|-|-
CASSLGHLEAFF
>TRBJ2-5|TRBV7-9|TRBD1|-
CASSQDRGQETQYF
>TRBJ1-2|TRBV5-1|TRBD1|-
CASSINGQGGNNGYTF
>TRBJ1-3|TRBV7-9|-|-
CSSSLSTAGNTIYF
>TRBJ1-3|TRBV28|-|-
CASSSNQGLGNTIYF
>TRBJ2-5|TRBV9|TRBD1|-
CASSPGQGQETQYF
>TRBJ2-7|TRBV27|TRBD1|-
CASSLNDRVRSYEQYF
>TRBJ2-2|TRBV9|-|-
CASQRATGELFF
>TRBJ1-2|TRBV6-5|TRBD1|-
CASSGQGEYGYTF
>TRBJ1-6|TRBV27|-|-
CASRGQSNSPLHF
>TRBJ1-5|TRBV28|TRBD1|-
CASSEEGARNQPQHF
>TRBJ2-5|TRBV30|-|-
CAWSRYPGQETQYF
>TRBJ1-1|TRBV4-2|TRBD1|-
CASSFGGQGRLF
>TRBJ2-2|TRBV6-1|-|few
CASSEWSGDTGELFF
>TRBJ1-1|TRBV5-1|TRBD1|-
CASRTSGQGAITEAFF
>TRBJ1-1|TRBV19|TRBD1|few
CASSIGLDRGREAFF
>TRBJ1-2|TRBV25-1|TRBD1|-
CASSESGTGGLRGYTF
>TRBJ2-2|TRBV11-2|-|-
CASSLTREAGELFF
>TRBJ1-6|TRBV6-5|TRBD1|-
CASSYRTGARSPLHF
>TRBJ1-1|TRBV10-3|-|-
CAITPGAPNTEAFF
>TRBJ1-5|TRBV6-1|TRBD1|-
CASSGQVNQPQHF
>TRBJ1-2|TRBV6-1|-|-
CASSEGGARYGYTF
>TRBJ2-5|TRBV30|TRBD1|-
CAWSVGTGGVGETQYF
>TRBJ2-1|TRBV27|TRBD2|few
CASRTPGGGTQFF
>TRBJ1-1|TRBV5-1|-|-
CASSLGSVPEAFF
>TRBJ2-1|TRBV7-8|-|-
CASSLIDRSSYNEQFF
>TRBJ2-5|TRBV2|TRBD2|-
CASSEERGAPETQYF
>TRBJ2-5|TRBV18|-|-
CASSRTVQETQYF
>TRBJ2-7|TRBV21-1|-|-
CASSISSGQGYYEQYF
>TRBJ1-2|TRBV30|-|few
CAWREGNYGYTF
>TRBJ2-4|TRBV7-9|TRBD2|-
CASNRLAGGQAKNIQYF
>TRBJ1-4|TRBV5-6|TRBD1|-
CASSQQGGDEKLFF
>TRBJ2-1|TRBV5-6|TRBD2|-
CASSPLAGGRNEQFF
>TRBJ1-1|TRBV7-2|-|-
CASSSGGGPDTEAFF
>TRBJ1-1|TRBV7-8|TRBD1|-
CASSLVGTGSKSEAFF
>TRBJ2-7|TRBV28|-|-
CASRPPGAYEQYF
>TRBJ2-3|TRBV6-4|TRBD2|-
CASSDGRGTDTQYF
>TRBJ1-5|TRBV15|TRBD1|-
CATSRDRGNQPQHF
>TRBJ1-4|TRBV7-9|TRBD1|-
CASSQGQHPNEKLFF
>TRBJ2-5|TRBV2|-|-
CASSGSVQETQYF
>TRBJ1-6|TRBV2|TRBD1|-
CASIPGTDNSPLHF